Below are 19 T cell receptor beta chains sequenced from a single sample in a study of PD-1 blockade in classical Hodgkin lymphoma. Time point denoted: cycle 4 day 1 (C4D1), after more than five weeks of nivolumab. All the patients suffered relapse after autologous stem cell transplantation, and brentuximab vedotin exposure differed. Assay: immunoSEQ multiplex PCR; the TCRdb copy retains only in-frame clones and omits some. The sample lists 21,000 or so clones, 88% occurring once. Sequencing was performed on peripheral blood mononuclear cells (PBMCs), taken before the fourth cycle of nivolumab. The receptors stem from a human donor with classical Hodgkin lymphoma.

This sequence joins TRBV7-9 and TRBJ1-4; 9 bases fit TRBD1. V lost 3 bases, J lost 8 bases, and 7 bases stayed unmatched. This CDR3 has 15 residues. Germline V gene data show CDR1 as SEHNR and CDR2 as FQNEAQ (reference sequence). The CDR3 spells CASSFGDRVWEKLFF. The CDR3 DNA follows: TGTGCCAGCAGCTTCGGGGACAGGGTATGGGAAAAACTGTTTTTT. Filled out from reference TRBV7-9 and TRBJ1-4, the complete variable domain reads DTGVSQNPRHKITKRGQNVTFRCDPISEHNRLYWYRQTLGQGPEFLTYFQNEAQLEKSRLLSDRFSAERPKGSFSTLEIQRTEQGDSAMYLCASSFGDRVWEKLFFGSGTQLSVL.

The genes are TRBV7-6 and TRBJ1-2; D is uncertain. CDR1 SGHVS and CDR2 FNYEAQ come from the germline V gene. The ends were cut back, 2 bases at V and 0 bases at J, with 13 bases in the middle. There are 16 residues in the CDR3. CDR3 loop: CASSLRESRANYGYTF. DNA for the CDR3: TGTGCCAGCAGCTTACGTGAGAGTAGGGCTAACTATGGCTACACCTTC.

This clone occurred a few times. The chain employs TRBV5-1 and TRBJ2-7, with 8 bases fitting TRBD2. The junction had 25 bases not matched to a gene; V was cut back by 0 bases and J by 2 bases. Per the germline V gene, CDR1 is SGHRS and CDR2 is YFSETQ. CDR3 length: 22 residues. The chain's CDR3 is CASSLAGGRGLGLLAGTYEQYF. The CDR3 DNA is TGCGCCAGCAGCTTGGCCGGGGGGAGGGGACTAGGATTACTAGCAGGCACCTACGAGCAGTACTTC.

This clone was recorded only once. The chain couples TRBV9 to TRBJ2-5; 8 positions agree with TRBD1. The V segment lost 3 bases and the J segment 4 bases; nucleotides outside the gene matches: 5. Germline values: CDR1 SGDLS, CDR2 YYNGEE. The CDR3 covers 14 residues. The CDR3 nucleotides read TGTGCCAGCAGCGCTACAGGGGGGCTAGAGACCCAGTACTTC. This gives the protein CASSATGGLETQYF. The full variable domain, its missing parts supplied by reference TRBV9 and TRBJ2-5, is DSGVTQTPKHLITATGQRVTLRCSPRSGDLSVYWYQQSLDQGLQFLIQYYNGEERAKGNILERFSAQQFPDLHSELNLSSLELGDSALYFCASSATGGLETQYFGPGTRLLVL.

The chain couples TRBV15 to TRBJ1-2, with 12 positions matching TRBD1. Germline V gives CDR1 LNHNV, CDR2 YYDKDF (reference sequence). The CDR3 totals 15 residues. The ends lost 5 bases at V and 8 bases at J; junction bases unmatched: 9. The CDR3 reads CATSSRDRGREGYTF. The CDR3 nucleotides read TGTGCCACCAGCTCCCGGGACAGGGGGCGCGAAGGCTACACCTTC.

The chain links TRBV5-1 to TRBJ1-1; 7 positions match TRBD1. V shed 2 bases and J 2 bases; nucleotides not matched to a gene: 3. Germline V gene sequence: CDR1 SGHRS, CDR2 YFSETQ. This CDR3 is 14 amino acids long. The CDR3 loop reads CASSLQGTNTEAFF. As DNA, the CDR3 is TGCGCCAGCAGCTTACAGGGGACTAACACTGAAGCTTTCTTT.

In this sample, this clone turned up once. The V gene is TRBV6-5, the J gene TRBJ1-5; TRBD1 might be the D (6 bases). V was clipped by 6 bases and J by 5 bases, with 11 bases between them. Germline CDR1 and CDR2: MNHEY and SVGAGI. The CDR3 has 13 residues. This CDR3 is CASSGTSYQPQHF. The CDR3 DNA sequence: TGTGCCAGCAGCGGGACAAGCTATCAGCCCCAGCATTTT.

The J gene is TRBJ2-2, the V gene TRBV7-8; D not resolved. This CDR3 is built from 14 residues. Deletions cut 1 base from V and 7 bases from J, with 10 bases between. Per the germline V gene, CDR1 is SGHVS and CDR2 is FQNEAQ. Written as DNA, the CDR3 is TGTGCCAGCAGCTTAGGTGTGAAGGGCGGGGAGCTGTTTTTT. It yields the protein CASSLGVKGGELFF. The variable domain in full, completed from reference TRBV7-8 and TRBJ2-2, reads GAGVSQSPRYKVAKRGQDVALRCDPISGHVSLFWYQQALGQGPEFLTYFQNEAQLDKSGLPSDRFFAERPEGSVSTLKIQRTQQEDSAVYLCASSLGVKGGELFFGEGSRLTVL.

This rearrangement joins TRBV10-2 to TRBJ2-3; D gene ambiguous. The CDR3 loop spans 12 amino acids. Germline CDR1 is WSHSY and CDR2 is SAAADI. V lost 4 bases and J lost 2, with 4 bases in between. In nucleotides, the CDR3 is TGCGCCAGCAGTGTGTTCACAGATACGCAGTATTTT. Amino acids: CASSVFTDTQYF.

This chain connects TRBV18 to TRBJ1-1; a weak D match, TRBD1 (6 bases). Trimming pared 6 bases from V and 0 bases from J, leaving 11 bases between. CDR1 KGHSH and CDR2 LQKENI come from the germline V gene. The CDR3 covers 14 residues. CDR3 nucleotide sequence: TGTGCCAGCTCTTTGGACAGTTTGAACACTGAAGCTTTCTTT. This translates into CASSLDSLNTEAFF. The whole variable domain, remainder taken from reference TRBV18 and TRBJ1-1, is NAGVMQNPRHLVRRRGQEARLRCSPMKGHSHVYWYRQLPEEGLKFMVYLQKENIIDESGMPKERFSAEFPKEGPSILRIQQVVRGDSAAYFCASSLDSLNTEAFFGQGTRLTVV.

The CDR3 here is CASRAGDYEQYF. The CDR3 region has the DNA TGTGCCAGCAGGGCTGGGGACTACGAGCAGTACTTC. The chain carries TRBV2 and TRBJ2-7; D call uncertain. Deletions cut 6 bases from V and 3 bases from J, with 9 bases between. CDR3 length equals 12 residues. The germline V gene has CDR1 SNHLY and CDR2 FYNNEI. Based on the CDR3 plus reference TRBV2 and TRBJ2-7, the full variable domain is EPEVTQTPSHQVTQMGQEVILRCVPISNHLYFYWYRQILGQKVEFLVSFYNNEISEKSEIFDDQFSVERPDGSNFTLKIRSTKLEDSAMYFCASRAGDYEQYFGPGTRLTVT.

The V call is TRBV11-2, the J call TRBJ2-7; 11 nucleotides match TRBD1. The CDR3 has 16 residues. V lost 3 bases to trimming and J lost 3 bases; unmatched junction nucleotides: 7. Germline CDR1 is SGHAT and CDR2 is FQNNGV. As DNA, the CDR3 is TGTGCCAGCAGCTTTGTGTCCGGGACAGGGGGCTACGAGCAGTACTTC. It yields the protein CASSFVSGTGGYEQYF.

In DNA form, the CDR3 reads TGTGCCAGCAGCTTAATGAGCACTGAAGCTTTCTTT. The encoded protein is CASSLMSTEAFF. V gene TRBV7-9 combines with J gene TRBJ1-1; D remains ambiguous. This CDR3 contains 12 residues. Trimming removed 2 bases at V and 4 bases at J, with 5 bases between. Germline V lookup: CDR1 SEHNR, CDR2 FQNEAQ (reference sequence).

This chain links TRBV5-6 with TRBJ2-3; D is undetermined. Germline CDR1 SGHDT, CDR2 YYEEEE. The ends were cut back, 0 bases at V and 3 bases at J, with 11 bases in the middle. The CDR3 has 15 amino acids. The CDR3 sequence: CASSLGVTETDTQYF. CDR3 nucleotide sequence: TGTGCCAGCAGCTTGGGAGTAACAGAGACAGATACGCAGTATTTT.

The rearrangement uses TRBV27 and TRBJ2-5; TRBD2 aligns across 8 bases. This CDR3 region has 14 residues. Germline values: CDR1 MNHEY, CDR2 SMNVEV (reference sequence). With 4 bases clipped from V and 2 bases from J, the junction kept 3 bases outside the gene matches. CDR3: CASSSERGQETQYF. For the CDR3, the DNA is TGTGCCAGCAGTTCTGAGCGGGGGCAAGAGACCCAGTACTTC.

J is TRBJ1-1 and V is TRBV11-3, with TRBD1 matching over 7 bases. After removal of 5 bases from V and 7 bases from J, the junction contained 7 bases not matched to a gene. CDR1 is SGHNT, CDR2 YENEEA, per germline. The CDR3 consists of 13 residues. Here the CDR3 reads CASSLAGGNEAFF. The DNA of the CDR3 is TGTGCCAGCAGCCTGGCAGGGGGTAATGAAGCTTTCTTT.

The J gene is TRBJ2-7, the V gene TRBV27, with D maybe TRBD1 (6 bases). Germline V gives CDR1 MNHEY, CDR2 SMNVEV (reference sequence). Trimming removed 2 bases at V and 2 bases at J, with 10 bases between. The CDR3 length is 14 residues. The CDR3 coding sequence is TGTGCCAGCAGTTTACTGGACAGCCCCTACGAGCAGTACTTC. Its translation: CASSLLDSPYEQYF.

This sequence joins TRBV11-2 and TRBJ1-2; TRBD1 matches 8 bases. The CDR3 length is 15 residues. J gave up 7 bases and V 1 base, and 8 bases lay outside the gene matches. CDR1 and CDR2 (germline): SGHAT, FQNNGV. CDR3 protein: CASSLVTGQGSGYTF. The CDR3 nucleotides are TGTGCCAGCAGCTTAGTTACCGGACAGGGCAGTGGCTACACCTTC.

This chain links TRBV5-4 with TRBJ1-4; no clear D gene. Per germline, CDR1 SGHNT and CDR2 YYREEE (reference sequence). The CDR3 runs 16 residues. V lost 0 bases and J lost 5, with 14 bases in between. The CDR3 loop is CASSLDPGPTNEKLFF. The CDR3 DNA reads as TGTGCCAGCAGCTTGGACCCCGGGCCTACAAATGAAAAACTGTTTTTT.